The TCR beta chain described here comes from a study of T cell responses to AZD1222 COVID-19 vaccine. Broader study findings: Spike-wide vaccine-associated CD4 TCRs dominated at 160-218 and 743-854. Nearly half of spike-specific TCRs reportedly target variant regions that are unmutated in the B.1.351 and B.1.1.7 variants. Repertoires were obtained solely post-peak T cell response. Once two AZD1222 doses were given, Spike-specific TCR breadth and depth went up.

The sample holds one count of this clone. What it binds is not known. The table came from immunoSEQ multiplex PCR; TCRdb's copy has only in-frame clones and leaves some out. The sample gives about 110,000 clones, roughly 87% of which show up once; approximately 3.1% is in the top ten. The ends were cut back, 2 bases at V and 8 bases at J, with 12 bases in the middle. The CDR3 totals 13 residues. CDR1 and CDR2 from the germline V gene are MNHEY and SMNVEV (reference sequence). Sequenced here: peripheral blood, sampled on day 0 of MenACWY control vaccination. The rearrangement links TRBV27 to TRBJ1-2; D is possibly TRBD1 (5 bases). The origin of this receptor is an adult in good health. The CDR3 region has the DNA TGTGCCAGCAGTTTACGGGGCCGAACCGGCTACACCTTC. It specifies CASSLRGRTGYTF.